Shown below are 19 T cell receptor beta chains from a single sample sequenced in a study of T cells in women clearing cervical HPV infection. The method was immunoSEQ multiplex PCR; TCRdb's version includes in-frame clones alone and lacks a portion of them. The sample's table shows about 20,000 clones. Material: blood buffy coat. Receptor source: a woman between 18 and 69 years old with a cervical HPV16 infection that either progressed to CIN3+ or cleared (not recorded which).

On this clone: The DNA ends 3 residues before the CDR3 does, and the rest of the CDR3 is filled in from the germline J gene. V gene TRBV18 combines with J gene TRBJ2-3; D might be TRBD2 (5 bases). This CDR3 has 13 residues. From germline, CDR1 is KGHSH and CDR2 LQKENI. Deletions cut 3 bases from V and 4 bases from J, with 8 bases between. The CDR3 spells CASSPRAADTQYF. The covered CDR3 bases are TGTGCCAGCTCACCGCGGGCAGCAGATACG.

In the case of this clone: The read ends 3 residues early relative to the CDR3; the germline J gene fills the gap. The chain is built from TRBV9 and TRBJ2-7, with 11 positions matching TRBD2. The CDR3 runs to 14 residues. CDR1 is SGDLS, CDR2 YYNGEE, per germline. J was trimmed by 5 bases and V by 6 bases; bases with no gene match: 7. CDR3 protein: CASNLAGGDNEQYF. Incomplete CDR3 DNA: TGTGCCAGCAATTTAGCGGGAGGGGATAACGAG.

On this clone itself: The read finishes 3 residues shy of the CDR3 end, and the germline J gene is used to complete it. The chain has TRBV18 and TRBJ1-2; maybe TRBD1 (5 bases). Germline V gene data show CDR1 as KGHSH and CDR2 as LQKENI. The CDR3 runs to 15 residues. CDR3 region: CASSSRGIAYNEYTF. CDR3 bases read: TGTGCCAGCTCATCGCGGGGCATAGCCTACAATGAG. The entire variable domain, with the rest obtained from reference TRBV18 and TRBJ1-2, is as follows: NAGVMQNPRHLVRRRGQEARLRCSPMKGHSHVYWYRQLPEEGLKFMVYLQKENIIDESGMPKERFSAEFPKEGPSILRIQQVVRGDSAAYFCASSSRGIAYNEYTFGSGTRLTVV.

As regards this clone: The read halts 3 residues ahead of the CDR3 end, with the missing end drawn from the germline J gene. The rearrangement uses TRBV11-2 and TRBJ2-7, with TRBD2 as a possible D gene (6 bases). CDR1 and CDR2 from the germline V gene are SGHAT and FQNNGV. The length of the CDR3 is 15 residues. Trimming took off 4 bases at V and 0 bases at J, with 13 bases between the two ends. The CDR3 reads CASSSLAVSSYEQYF. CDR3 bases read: TGTGCCAGCAGCTCTTTAGCGGTTAGCTCCTACGAG. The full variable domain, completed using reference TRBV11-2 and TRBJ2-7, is EAGVAQSPRYKIIEKRQSVAFWCNPISGHATLYWYQQILGQGPKLLIQFQNNGVVDDSQLPKDRFSAERLKGVDSTLKIQPAKLEDSAVYLCASSSLAVSSYEQYFGPGTRLTVT.

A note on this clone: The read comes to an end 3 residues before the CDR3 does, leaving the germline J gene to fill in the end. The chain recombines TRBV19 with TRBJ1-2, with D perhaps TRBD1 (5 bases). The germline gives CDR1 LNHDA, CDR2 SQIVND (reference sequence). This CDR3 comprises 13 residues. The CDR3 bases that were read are TGTGCCAGTACTGGGGCGGCCTCAGATACC. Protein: CASTGAASDT. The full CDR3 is CASTGAASDTYTF. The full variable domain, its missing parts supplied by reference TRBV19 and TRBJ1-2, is DGGITQSPKYLFRKEGQNVTLSCEQNLNHDAMYWYRQDPGQGLRLIYYSQIVNDFQKGDIAEGYSVSREKKESFPLTVTSAQKNPTAFYLCASTGAASDTYTFGSGTRLTVV.

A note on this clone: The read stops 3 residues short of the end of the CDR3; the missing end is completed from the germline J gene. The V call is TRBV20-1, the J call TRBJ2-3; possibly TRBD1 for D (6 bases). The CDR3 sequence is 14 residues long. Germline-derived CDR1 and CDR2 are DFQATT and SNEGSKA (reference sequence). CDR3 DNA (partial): TGCAGTGCCAGCCCCGGGACACGTCAAGAGACG. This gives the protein CSASPGTRQET. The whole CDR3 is CSASPGTRQETQYF.

The chain's CDR3 is CASSLRAGTGTGELFF. The part of the CDR3 DNA that was read is TGTGCCAGCAGCTTGAGGGCAGGGACAGGCACCGGGGAG. This chain joins TRBV5-4 and TRBJ2-2; TRBD1 aligns across 8 bases. Read coverage stops 3 residues before the CDR3 terminus; the germline J gene supplies the remainder. V lost 1 base and J lost 4; bases outside the gene matches: 6. Germline CDR1 is SGHNT and CDR2 is YYREEE (reference sequence). This CDR3 comprises 16 residues.

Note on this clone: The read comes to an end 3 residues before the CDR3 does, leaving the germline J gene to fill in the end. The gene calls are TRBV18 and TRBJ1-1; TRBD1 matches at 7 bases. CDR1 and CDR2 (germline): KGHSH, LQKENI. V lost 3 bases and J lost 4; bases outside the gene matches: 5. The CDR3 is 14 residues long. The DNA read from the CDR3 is TGTGCCAGCTCACCGGGACAGTCAGGCACTGAA. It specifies CASSPGQSGTE. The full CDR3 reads CASSPGQSGTEAFF.

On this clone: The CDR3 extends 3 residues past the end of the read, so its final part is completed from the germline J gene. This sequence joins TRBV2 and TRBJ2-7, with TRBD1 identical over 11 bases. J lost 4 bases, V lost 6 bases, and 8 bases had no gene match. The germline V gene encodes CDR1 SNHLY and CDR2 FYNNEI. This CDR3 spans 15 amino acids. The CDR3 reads CASRLRGQGEYEQYF. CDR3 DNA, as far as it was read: TGTGCCAGCAGGCTCCGGGGACAGGGGGAATACGAG. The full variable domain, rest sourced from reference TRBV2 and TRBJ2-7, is EPEVTQTPSHQVTQMGQEVILRCVPISNHLYFYWYRQILGQKVEFLVSFYNNEISEKSEIFDDQFSVERPDGSNFTLKIRSTKLEDSAMYFCASRLRGQGEYEQYFGPGTRLTVT.

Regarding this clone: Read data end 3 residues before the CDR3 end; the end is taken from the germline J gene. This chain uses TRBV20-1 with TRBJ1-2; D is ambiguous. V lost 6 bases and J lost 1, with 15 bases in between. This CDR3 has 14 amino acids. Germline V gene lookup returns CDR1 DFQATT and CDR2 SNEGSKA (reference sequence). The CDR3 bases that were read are TGCAGTGCCCCAGAAGGTCGGGTTAACTATGGC. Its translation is CSAPEGRVNYG. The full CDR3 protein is CSAPEGRVNYGYTF.

The DNA read from the CDR3 is TGCAGTGCTAGAGATCTTATAAGAACAGGGGGGAGGGAAGCCAAAAACATT. Protein: CSARDLIRTGGREAKNI. The full CDR3 sequence reads CSARDLIRTGGREAKNIQYF. The chain is built from TRBV20-1 and TRBJ2-4; TRBD1 is a possible D gene (8 bases). The read ends 3 residues early relative to the CDR3; the germline J gene fills the gap. The CDR3 extends over 20 amino acids. The germline gives CDR1 DFQATT, CDR2 SNEGSKA (reference sequence). Trimming removed 0 bases at V and 0 bases at J, with 24 bases between.

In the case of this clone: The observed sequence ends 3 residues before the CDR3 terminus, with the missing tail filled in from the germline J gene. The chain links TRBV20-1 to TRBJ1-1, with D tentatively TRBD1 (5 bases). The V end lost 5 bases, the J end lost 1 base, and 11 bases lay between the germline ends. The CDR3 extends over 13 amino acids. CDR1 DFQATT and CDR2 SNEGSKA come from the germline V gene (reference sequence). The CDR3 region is CSAGRVQNTEAFF. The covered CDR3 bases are TGCAGTGCTGGCAGGGTTCAGAACACTGAA.

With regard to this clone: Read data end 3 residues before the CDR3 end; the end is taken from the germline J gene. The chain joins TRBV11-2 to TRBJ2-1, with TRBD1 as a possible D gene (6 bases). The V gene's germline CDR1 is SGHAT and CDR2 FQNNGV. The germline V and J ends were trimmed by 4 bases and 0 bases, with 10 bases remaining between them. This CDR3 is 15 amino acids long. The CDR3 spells CASSSGQFSYNEQFF. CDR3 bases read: TGTGCCAGCAGCTCCGGACAGTTCTCCTACAATGAG.

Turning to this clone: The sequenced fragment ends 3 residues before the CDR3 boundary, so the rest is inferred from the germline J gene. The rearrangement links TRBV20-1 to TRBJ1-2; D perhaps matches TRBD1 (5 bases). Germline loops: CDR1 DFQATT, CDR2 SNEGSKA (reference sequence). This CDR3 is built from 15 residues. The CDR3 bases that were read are TGCAGTGCAGTCACTAGCGGGAGGACATCCTACGAC. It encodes CSAVTSGRTSYD. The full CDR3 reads CSAVTSGRTSYDYTF.

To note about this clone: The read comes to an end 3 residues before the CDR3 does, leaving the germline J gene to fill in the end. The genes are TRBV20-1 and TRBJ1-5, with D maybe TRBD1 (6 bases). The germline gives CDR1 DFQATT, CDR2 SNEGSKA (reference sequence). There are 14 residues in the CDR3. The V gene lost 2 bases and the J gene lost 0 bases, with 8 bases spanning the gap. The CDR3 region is CSARTGHSNQPQHF. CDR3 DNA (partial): TGCAGTGCTAGAACAGGGCATAGCAATCAGCCC.

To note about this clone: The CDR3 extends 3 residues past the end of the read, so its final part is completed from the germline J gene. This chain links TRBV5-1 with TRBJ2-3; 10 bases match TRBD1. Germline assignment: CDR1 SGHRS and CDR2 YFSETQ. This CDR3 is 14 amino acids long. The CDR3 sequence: CASSWGQGKETQYF. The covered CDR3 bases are TGCGCCAGCAGCTGGGGACAGGGGAAAGAGACG.

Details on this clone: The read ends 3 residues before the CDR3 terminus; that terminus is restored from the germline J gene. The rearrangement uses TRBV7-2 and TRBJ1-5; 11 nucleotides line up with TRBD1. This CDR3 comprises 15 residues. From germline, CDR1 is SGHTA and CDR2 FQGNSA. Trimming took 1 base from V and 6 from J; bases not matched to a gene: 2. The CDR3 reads CASSLGGQGGQPQHF. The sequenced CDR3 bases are TGTGCCAGCAGCTTAGGGGGACAGGGGGGTCAGCCC.

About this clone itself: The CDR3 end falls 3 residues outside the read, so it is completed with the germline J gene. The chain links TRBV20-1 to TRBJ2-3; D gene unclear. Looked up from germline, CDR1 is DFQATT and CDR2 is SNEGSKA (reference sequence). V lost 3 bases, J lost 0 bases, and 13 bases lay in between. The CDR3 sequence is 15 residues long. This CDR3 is CSASALAASTDTQYF. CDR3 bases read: TGCAGTGCTAGCGCCCTTGCGGCTAGCACAGATACG.

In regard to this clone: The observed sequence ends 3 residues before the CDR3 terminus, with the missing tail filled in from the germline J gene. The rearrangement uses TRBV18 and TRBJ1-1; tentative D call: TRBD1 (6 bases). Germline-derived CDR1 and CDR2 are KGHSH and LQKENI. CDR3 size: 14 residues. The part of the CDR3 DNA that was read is TGTGCCAGCTCACCGTGGGCAGGGGAAGAGACA. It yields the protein CASSPWAGEET. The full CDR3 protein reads CASSPWAGEETAFF.